The 5 T cell receptor beta chains reported below all come from one sample, sequenced in a study of cytomegalovirus exposure and HLA in healthy donors. PCR involved 60 Vbeta and 13 Jbeta primers. Data came from immunoSEQ multiplex PCR; TCRdb stores just in-frame clones and leaves some out. The listing contains roughly 120,000 clones. Sequencing input: PBMCs. The origin of the receptors is a man aged 35-49 years in good health and CMV-seropositive.

The rearrangement links TRBV5-1 to TRBJ2-1; D might be TRBD1 (5 bases). V was clipped by 3 bases and J by 2 bases, with 12 bases between them. From germline, CDR1 is SGHRS and CDR2 YFSETQ. The CDR3 contains 15 residues. CDR3 sequence reads: CASSSQGSTYNEQFF. In nucleotides, the CDR3 is TGCGCCAGCAGCTCTCAGGGAAGCACCTACAATGAGCAGTTCTTC.

This rearrangement joins TRBV7-2 to TRBJ2-1; D remains ambiguous. The V end lost 4 bases, the J end lost 4 bases, and 8 bases lay between the germline ends. CDR3 length: 13 amino acids. CDR1 is SGHTA and CDR2 is FQGNSA in the germline V gene. CDR3 amino acids: CASSSELYNEQFF. CDR3 nucleotides: TGTGCCAGCAGCTCCGAACTTTACAATGAGCAGTTCTTC.

This chain joins TRBV7-2 and TRBJ1-4, with no clear D. The CDR3 loop spans 16 amino acids. From germline, CDR1 is SGHTA and CDR2 FQGNSA. V lost 5 bases and J lost 0, with 13 bases in between. The CDR3 here is CASSSGQFATNEKLFF. The CDR3 nucleotides are TGTGCCAGCAGCAGTGGGCAATTCGCAACTAATGAAAAACTGTTTTTT.

This chain connects TRBV27 to TRBJ1-2, with 7 bases identical to TRBD1. V trimming: 5 bases; J trimming: 4 bases; junction bases outside the gene matches: 10. The germline V gene has CDR1 MNHEY and CDR2 SMNVEV (reference sequence). The CDR3 has 15 amino acids. The CDR3: CASSPGVRGAYGYTF. The CDR3 nucleotides read TGTGCCAGCAGTCCTGGCGTCAGGGGGGCCTATGGCTACACCTTC.

The chain uses TRBV5-1 and TRBJ2-2, with 10 bases lining up with TRBD2. With 3 bases clipped from V and 1 base from J, the junction kept 0 bases outside the gene matches. Per the germline V gene, CDR1 is SGHRS and CDR2 is YFSETQ. The CDR3 has 15 residues. The CDR3 is CASSWTSGNTGELFF. For the CDR3, the DNA is TGCGCCAGCAGCTGGACTAGCGGGAACACCGGGGAGCTGTTTTTT.